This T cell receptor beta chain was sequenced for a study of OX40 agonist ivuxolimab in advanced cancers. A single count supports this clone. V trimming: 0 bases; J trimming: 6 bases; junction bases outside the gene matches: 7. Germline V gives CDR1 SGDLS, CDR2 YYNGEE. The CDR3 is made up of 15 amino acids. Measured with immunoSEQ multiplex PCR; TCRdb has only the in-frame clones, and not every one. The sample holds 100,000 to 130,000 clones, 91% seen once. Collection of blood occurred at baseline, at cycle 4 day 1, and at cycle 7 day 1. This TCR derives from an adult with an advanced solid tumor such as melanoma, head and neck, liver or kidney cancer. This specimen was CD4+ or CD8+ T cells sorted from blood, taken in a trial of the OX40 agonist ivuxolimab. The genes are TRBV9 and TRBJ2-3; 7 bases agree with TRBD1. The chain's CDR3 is CASSVEGAVADTQYF. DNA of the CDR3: TGTGCCAGCAGCGTAGAGGGGGCGGTCGCGGATACGCAGTATTTT.